Following are 8 T cell receptor beta chains from one sample sequenced in a study of blood T cell repertoires in COVID-19. Some clones are missing from TCRdb's copy, which holds only in-frame ones; the method was immunoSEQ multiplex PCR. Of over 350,000 clones listed, just under 90% were seen once; the top ten hold roughly a tenth. The material sequenced was PBMCs or T cells enriched from blood (not recorded which). The receptors stem from a woman aged 50 to 60 who had recovered from COVID-19.

For the CDR3, the DNA is TGTGCCAGCAGTGCCTGGGCGGGGGGGCCGTCCGGGGAGCTGTTTTTT. Translation gives CASSAWAGGPSGELFF. This chain links TRBV7-8 with TRBJ2-2; 9 bases are shared with TRBD2. The CDR3 totals 16 residues. Trimming took 6 bases from V and 6 from J; bases not matched to a gene: 11. CDR1 is SGHVS and CDR2 is FQNEAQ in the germline V gene.

The chain joins TRBV7-8 to TRBJ2-1; weak D call: TRBD1 (6 bases). The CDR3 has 15 amino acids. Trimming stripped 4 bases from V and 3 bases from J, with 13 bases between. Looked up from germline, CDR1 is SGHVS and CDR2 is FQNEAQ. The CDR3 reads CASSSPGHGYNEQFF. In DNA form, the CDR3 reads TGTGCCAGCAGCTCACCGGGACATGGCTACAATGAGCAGTTCTTC. Based on the CDR3 plus reference TRBV7-8 and TRBJ2-1, the full variable domain is GAGVSQSPRYKVAKRGQDVALRCDPISGHVSLFWYQQALGQGPEFLTYFQNEAQLDKSGLPSDRFFAERPEGSVSTLKIQRTQQEDSAVYLCASSSPGHGYNEQFFGPGTRLTVL.

This rearrangement joins TRBV28 to TRBJ1-5, with D perhaps TRBD1 (6 bases). Trimming left V 7 bases short and J 3 bases short, with 16 bases between. From germline, CDR1 is MDHEN and CDR2 SYDVKM. CDR3 length: 15 amino acids. The CDR3 DNA reads as TGTGCCAGCATCCCAGGGGTAGGGTACAATCAGCCCCAGCATTTT. Translating gives CASIPGVGYNQPQHF.

This CDR3 is CASSEWGQAGVKLFF. CDR3 sequence (DNA): TGTGCCAGCAGTGAATGGGGACAGGCGGGGGTAAAACTGTTTTTT. The chain links TRBV25-1 to TRBJ1-4; 8 bases match TRBD1. Germline V gene sequence: CDR1 MGHDK, CDR2 SYGVNS. This CDR3 has 15 residues. J lost 10 bases, V lost 1 base, and 8 bases had no gene match.

The chain carries TRBV13 and TRBJ1-1; possibly TRBD1 for D (6 bases). The CDR3 is made up of 12 amino acids. Between the trimmed V and J ends, which lost 4 bases and 7 bases, there was a span of 10 bases. CDR1 is PRHDT and CDR2 is FYEKMQ in the germline V gene (reference sequence). CDR3 nucleotide sequence: TGTGCCAGCAGCTCCGACAGGTTTGAAGCTTTCTTT. It encodes CASSSDRFEAFF.

This clone was detected only a few times. The chain has TRBV7-8 and TRBJ1-2; 10 bases agree with TRBD1. Germline V gene lookup returns CDR1 SGHVS and CDR2 FQNEAQ. V lost 3 bases to trimming and J lost 4 bases; unmatched junction nucleotides: 11. CDR3 length equals 17 residues. The CDR3 coding sequence is TGTGCCAGCAGCTTGAGACCCGGGACAGGGGCCCTCTATGGCTACACCTTC. Amino acids: CASSLRPGTGALYGYTF. The full variable domain, its missing parts supplied by reference TRBV7-8 and TRBJ1-2, is GAGVSQSPRYKVAKRGQDVALRCDPISGHVSLFWYQQALGQGPEFLTYFQNEAQLDKSGLPSDRFFAERPEGSVSTLKIQRTQQEDSAVYLCASSLRPGTGALYGYTFGSGTRLTVV.

This chain connects TRBV7-2 to TRBJ2-1; TRBD1 might be the D (5 bases). Trimming removed 6 bases from V and 4 bases from J, with 13 bases in between. CDR3 length equals 14 residues. Germline CDR1 and CDR2: SGHTA and FQGNSA. CDR3: CASRNPGYYNEQFF. The CDR3 region has the DNA TGTGCCAGCAGAAACCCAGGGTATTACAATGAGCAGTTCTTC. Supplemented by reference TRBV7-2 and TRBJ2-1, the full variable domain reads GAGVSQSPSNKVTEKGKDVELRCDPISGHTALYWYRQSLGQGLEFLIYFQGNSAPDKSGLPSDRFSAERTGGSVSTLTIQRTQQEDSAVYLCASRNPGYYNEQFFGPGTRLTVL.

In its sample, this clone was seen once. The rearrangement links TRBV27 to TRBJ1-1; no firm D call. Trimming stripped 6 bases from V and 4 bases from J, with 21 bases between. This CDR3 is 16 amino acids long. Germline CDR1 and CDR2: MNHEY and SMNVEV (reference sequence). CDR3 in amino acids: CASSLFLREEGTEAFF. The CDR3 nucleotides read TGTGCCAGCAGCCTATTTTTGAGGGAGGAAGGCACTGAAGCTTTCTTT.